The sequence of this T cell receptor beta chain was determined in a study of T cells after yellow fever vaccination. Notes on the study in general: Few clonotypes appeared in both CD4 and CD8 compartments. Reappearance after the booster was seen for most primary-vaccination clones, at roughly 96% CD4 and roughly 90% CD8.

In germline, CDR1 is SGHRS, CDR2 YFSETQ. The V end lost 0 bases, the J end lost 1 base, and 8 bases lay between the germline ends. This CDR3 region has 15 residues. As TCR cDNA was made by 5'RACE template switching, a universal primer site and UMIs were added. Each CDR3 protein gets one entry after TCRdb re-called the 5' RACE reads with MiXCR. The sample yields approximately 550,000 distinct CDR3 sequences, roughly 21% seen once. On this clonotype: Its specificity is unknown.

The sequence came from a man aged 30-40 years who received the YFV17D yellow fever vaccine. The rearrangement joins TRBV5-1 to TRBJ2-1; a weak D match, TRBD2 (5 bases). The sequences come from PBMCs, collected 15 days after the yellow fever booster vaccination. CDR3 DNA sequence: TGCGCCAGCAGCTTGGTTAGCGTATCCTACAATGAGCAGTTCTTC. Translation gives CASSLVSVSYNEQFF.